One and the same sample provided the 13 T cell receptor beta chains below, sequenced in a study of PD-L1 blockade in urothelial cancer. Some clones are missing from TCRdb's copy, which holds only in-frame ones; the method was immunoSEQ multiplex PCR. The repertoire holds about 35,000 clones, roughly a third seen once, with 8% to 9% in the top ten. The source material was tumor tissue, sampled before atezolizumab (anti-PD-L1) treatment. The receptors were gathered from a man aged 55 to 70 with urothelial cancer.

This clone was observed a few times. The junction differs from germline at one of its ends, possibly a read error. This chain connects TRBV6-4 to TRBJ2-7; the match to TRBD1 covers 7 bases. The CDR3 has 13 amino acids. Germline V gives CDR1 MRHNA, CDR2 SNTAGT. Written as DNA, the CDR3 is TGTGCCATCAGTGACGAGGGACAGTACGAGCAGTACTTC. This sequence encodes CAISDEGQYEQYF.

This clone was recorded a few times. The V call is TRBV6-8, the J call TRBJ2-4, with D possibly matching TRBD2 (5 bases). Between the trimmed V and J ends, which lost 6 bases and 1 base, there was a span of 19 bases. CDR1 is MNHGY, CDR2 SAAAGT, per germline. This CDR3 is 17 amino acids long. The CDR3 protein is CASRAVTSARAKNIQYF. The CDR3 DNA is TGTGCCAGCAGAGCGGTGACCTCGGCACGCGCCAAAAACATTCAGTACTTC.

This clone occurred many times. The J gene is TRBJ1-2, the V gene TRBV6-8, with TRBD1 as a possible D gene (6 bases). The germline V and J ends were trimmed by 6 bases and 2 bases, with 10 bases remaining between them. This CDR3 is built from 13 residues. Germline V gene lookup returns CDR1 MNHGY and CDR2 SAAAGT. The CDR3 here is CASSPGVNYGYTF. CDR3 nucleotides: TGTGCCAGCAGCCCAGGGGTAAACTATGGCTACACCTTC.

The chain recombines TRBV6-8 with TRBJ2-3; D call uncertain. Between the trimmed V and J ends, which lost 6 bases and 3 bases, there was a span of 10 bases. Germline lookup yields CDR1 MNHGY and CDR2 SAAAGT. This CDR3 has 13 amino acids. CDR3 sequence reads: CASRTQPTDTQYF. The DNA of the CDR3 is TGTGCCAGCAGGACTCAGCCTACAGATACGCAGTATTTT.

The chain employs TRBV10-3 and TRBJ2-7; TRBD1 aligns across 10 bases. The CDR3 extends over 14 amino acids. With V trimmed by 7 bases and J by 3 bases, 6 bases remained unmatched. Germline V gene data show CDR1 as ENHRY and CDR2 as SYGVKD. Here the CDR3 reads CAIKYRDRGYEQYF. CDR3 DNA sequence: TGTGCCATCAAGTACCGGGACAGGGGCTACGAGCAGTACTTC.

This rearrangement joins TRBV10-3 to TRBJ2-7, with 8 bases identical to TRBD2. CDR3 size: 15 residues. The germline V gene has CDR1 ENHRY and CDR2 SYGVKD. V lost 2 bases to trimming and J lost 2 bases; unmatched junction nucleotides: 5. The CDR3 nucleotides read TGTGCCATCAGTGAGGGGGCGGGGGGACCCTACGAGCAGTACTTC. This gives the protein CAISEGAGGPYEQYF.

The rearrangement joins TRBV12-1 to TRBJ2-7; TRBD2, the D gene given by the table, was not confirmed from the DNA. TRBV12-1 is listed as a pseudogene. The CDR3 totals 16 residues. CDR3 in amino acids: CASSFRTTSGRGEQYF. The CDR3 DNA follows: TGTGCCAGCAGCTTTCGAACTACTAGCGGGAGGGGCGAGCAGTACTTC.

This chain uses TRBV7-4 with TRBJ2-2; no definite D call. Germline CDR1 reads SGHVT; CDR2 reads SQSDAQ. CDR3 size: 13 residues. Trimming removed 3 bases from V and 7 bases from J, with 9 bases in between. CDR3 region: CASSFSLVGELFF. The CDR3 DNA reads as TGTGCCAGCAGCTTCAGTTTGGTCGGGGAGCTGTTTTTT.

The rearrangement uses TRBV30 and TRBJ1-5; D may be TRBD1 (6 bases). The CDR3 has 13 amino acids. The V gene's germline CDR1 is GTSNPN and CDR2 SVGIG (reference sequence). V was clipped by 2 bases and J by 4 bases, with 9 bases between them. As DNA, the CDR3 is TGTGCCTGGAGTTCCAGGGGAAATCAGCCCCAGCATTTT. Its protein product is CAWSSRGNQPQHF.

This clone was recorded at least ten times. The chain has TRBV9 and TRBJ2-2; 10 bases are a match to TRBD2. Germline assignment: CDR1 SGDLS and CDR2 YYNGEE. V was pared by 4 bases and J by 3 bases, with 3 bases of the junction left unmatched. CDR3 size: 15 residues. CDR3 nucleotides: TGTGCCAGCAGCCCAAGCGGGAGGGACACCGGGGAGCTGTTTTTT. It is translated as CASSPSGRDTGELFF.

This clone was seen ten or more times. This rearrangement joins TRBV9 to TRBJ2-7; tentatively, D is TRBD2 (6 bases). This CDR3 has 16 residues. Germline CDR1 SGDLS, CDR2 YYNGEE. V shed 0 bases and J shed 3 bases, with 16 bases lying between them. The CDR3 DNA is TGTGCCAGCAGCGTAGGCGGAACGGGAGTATACTACGAGCAGTACTTC. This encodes CASSVGGTGVYYEQYF.

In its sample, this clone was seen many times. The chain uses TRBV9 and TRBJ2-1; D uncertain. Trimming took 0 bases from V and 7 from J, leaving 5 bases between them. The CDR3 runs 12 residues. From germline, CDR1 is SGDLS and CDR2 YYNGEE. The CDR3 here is CASSVEGNEQFF. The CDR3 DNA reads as TGTGCCAGCAGCGTAGAGGGAAATGAGCAGTTCTTC.

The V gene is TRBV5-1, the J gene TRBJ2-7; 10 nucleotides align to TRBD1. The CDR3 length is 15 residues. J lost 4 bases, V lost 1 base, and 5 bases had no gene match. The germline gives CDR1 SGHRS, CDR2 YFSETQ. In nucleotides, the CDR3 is TGCGCCAGCAGCTTGCATGGACAGGGGGTGTACGAGCAGTACTTC. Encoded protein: CASSLHGQGVYEQYF.